This T cell receptor (beta chain) appears in the sequencing data of a study of OX40 agonist ivuxolimab in advanced cancers. About the study: At 75% to 90% male, the cohort had a mean age of about 60 years, ranging from about 23 to 80. Study-wide findings and caveats: Researchers did not establish what antigens the expanded peripheral T cells target. Blood T cells, both CD4+ and CD8+, expanded clonally by week 6 at 0.1 to 3.0 mg/kg.

Points on this clone: Its antigen is currently unknown.

The data were produced by immunoSEQ multiplex PCR, yet TCRdb's version contains in-frame clones alone and is incomplete. The sample yields roughly 50,000 clones, nearly 95% seen once. Deletions cut 3 bases from V and 7 bases from J, with 13 bases between. This CDR3 comprises 14 residues. Germline assignment: CDR1 MDHEN and CDR2 SYDVKM. The chain uses TRBV28 and TRBJ2-4; D may be TRBD1 or TRBD2 (7 bases each). The sequence was obtained from an adult with an advanced solid tumor such as melanoma, head and neck, liver or kidney cancer. The material sequenced was CD4+ or CD8+ T cells sorted from blood, taken in a trial of the OX40 agonist ivuxolimab. CDR3 DNA: TGTGCCAGCAGTTTTCAGGGGGGGCGGAACATTCAGTACTTC. Its protein product is CASSFQGGRNIQYF.